Shown below are 2 T cell receptor beta chains from a single sample sequenced in a study of CD8 T cells in Susac syndrome. Random hexamers were used to reverse transcribe an amount of roughly 0.5 to 1 ug RNA. TCRdb passed the immunoSEQ multiplex PCR reads through MiXCR, listing each CDR3 protein once. The sample holds 27,000 or so distinct CDR3 sequences, around 94% seen once. The specimen was CD8+ T cells from PBMCs. The receptors stem from a human donor in good health.

This sequence joins TRBV2 and TRBJ2-3; no reliable D call. Per germline, CDR1 SNHLY and CDR2 FYNNEI. This CDR3 spans 13 amino acids. V was clipped by 5 bases and J by 2 bases, with 8 bases between them. CDR3 sequence (DNA): TGTGCCAGCAGTATGCCCCTCACAGATACGCAGTATTTT. Translating it yields CASSMPLTDTQYF.

V gene TRBV6-2 or TRBV6-3 combines with J gene TRBJ1-1; perhaps TRBD1 as D (5 bases). V was trimmed by 6 bases and J by 7 bases, leaving 6 bases between them. This CDR3 has 10 residues. Germline V lookup: CDR1 MNHEY, CDR2 SVGEGT. CDR3 nucleotide sequence: TGTGCCAGCAGGGGGCATGAAGCTTTCTTT. Its translation: CASRGHEAFF.